Described below is a single T cell receptor beta chain sequence and its context. The sample belongs to a study of shared clonotypes between healthy human individuals. Study context: The donor pool was made up of two women and a few men aged 18 to 49.

Clones were read by immunoSEQ multiplex PCR, and TCRdb kept only the in-frame ones, dropping some. The sample holds 2 million to 2.5 million clones, over 90% seen once. Germline-derived CDR1 and CDR2 are MNHEY and SMNVEV (reference sequence). The CDR3 extends over 14 amino acids. Trimming took 7 bases from V and 4 from J; bases not matched to a gene: 8. The donors, healthy adults who were HIV-negative, had experienced no recent acute infections or vaccinations. Caucasian adults residing in Nashville, Tennessee made up all the donors. This clonotype was sampled from a man aged 18-30 years in good health. Some clones in this sample may be carry-over from other donors' samples. The chain is built from TRBV27 and TRBJ2-3; 7 bases are shared with TRBD1. The sequenced material came from naive CD4+ T cells from PBMCs. Described subset: CD45RA+ positively selected. The DNA for the CDR3 is TGTGCCAGCACAAACAGGGGCCGCGCAGATACGCAGTATTTT. Its protein product is CASTNRGRADTQYF.